This is a list of T cell receptor beta chains from one sample in a study of identical twins. MiXCR was run by TCRdb on the 5' RACE reads, yielding one entry per CDR3 protein. This sample carries more than 400,000 distinct CDR3 sequences, about 15% of them seen once, and the ten largest clones take roughly 0.43%. The same data also went into a second study, on yellow fever vaccine responses in identical twins.

The sample consisted of CD4+ T cells sorted from blood. Receptors originate from a woman between 18 and 29 years old in good health. Both conserved end residues are part of each CDR3. A D gene is named only where the DNA matches it firmly. Clone sizes are given selectively: once, few, many, or a class where the clone is expanded.

cdr3_nt: TGTGCCAGCAGTTCCCCGGGATACCTTAATCAGCCCCAGCATTTT
cdr3_aa: CASSSPGYLNQPQHF
v_call: TRBV12-3/TRBV12-4
j_call: TRBJ1-5
d_call: NA
clone_size: few

cdr3_nt: TGTGCCAGCAGCAGAGTCGGGATCTCCACAGATACGCAGTATTTT
cdr3_aa: CASSRVGISTDTQYF
v_call: TRBV7-3
j_call: TRBJ2-3
d_call: NA
clone_size: few

cdr3_nt: TGCAGTGCTAGAGTGACTAGCGCCCTCACAGATACGCAGTATTTT
cdr3_aa: CSARVTSALTDTQYF
v_call: TRBV20-1
j_call: TRBJ2-3
d_call: TRBD2
clone_size: few

cdr3_nt: TGTGCCACCAGTGAGCCAGGGGGACAAGAGACCCAGTACTTC
cdr3_aa: CATSEPGGQETQYF
v_call: TRBV24-1
j_call: TRBJ2-5
d_call: TRBD1
clone_size: few

cdr3_nt: TGTGCCAGCTCACCACCGGTAGCGGACTATGGCTACACCTTC
cdr3_aa: CASSPPVADYGYTF
v_call: TRBV18
j_call: TRBJ1-2
d_call: NA
clone_size: NA

cdr3_nt: TGTGCCAGTAGTATGGTAGGGATTTACAATGAGCAGTTCTTC
cdr3_aa: CASSMVGIYNEQFF
v_call: TRBV19
j_call: TRBJ2-1
d_call: NA
clone_size: few

cdr3_nt: TGTGCCAGCAGCGCGTTTCTAGCGGGGGGGCCGAGTGGGAATGAGCAGTTCTTC
cdr3_aa: CASSAFLAGGPSGNEQFF
v_call: TRBV11-2
j_call: TRBJ2-1
d_call: TRBD2
clone_size: once

cdr3_nt: TGTGCCAGCAGTGAGGTTAGCGGAGGGCATGAGCAGTTCTTC
cdr3_aa: CASSEVSGGHEQFF
v_call: TRBV2
j_call: TRBJ2-1
d_call: NA
clone_size: few

cdr3_nt: TGTGCCATCAGTGGGTTCAGCGAGCGGGAGAACGAGCAGTACTTC
cdr3_aa: CAISGFSERENEQYF
v_call: TRBV10-3
j_call: TRBJ2-7
d_call: TRBD2
clone_size: few

cdr3_nt: TGCGCCAGCCAAAACGGAGGGAACACTGAAGCTTTCTTT
cdr3_aa: CASQNGGNTEAFF
v_call: TRBV5-1
j_call: TRBJ1-1
d_call: NA
clone_size: NA

cdr3_nt: TGTGCCAGCAGCTTAAGACAGGGGGTAAACACCGGGGAGCTGTTTTTT
cdr3_aa: CASSLRQGVNTGELFF
v_call: TRBV7-8
j_call: TRBJ2-2
d_call: TRBD1
clone_size: many

cdr3_nt: TGTGCCAGCAGTTCAAGCGGGGGGGCCCTAGAGACCCAGTACTTC
cdr3_aa: CASSSSGGALETQYF
v_call: TRBV28
j_call: TRBJ2-5
d_call: TRBD2
clone_size: few

cdr3_nt: TGTGCCACCAGTGACCACCTCTACGAGCAGTACTTC
cdr3_aa: CATSDHLYEQYF
v_call: TRBV24-1
j_call: TRBJ2-7
d_call: NA
clone_size: few

cdr3_nt: TGCAGTGCTACGGGACTAGCGGGTAGCACAGATACGCAGTATTTT
cdr3_aa: CSATGLAGSTDTQYF
v_call: TRBV20-1
j_call: TRBJ2-3
d_call: TRBD2
clone_size: NA

cdr3_nt: TGTGCCAGCAGACAGGTCTCTGGAAACACCATATATTTT
cdr3_aa: CASRQVSGNTIYF
v_call: TRBV6-1
j_call: TRBJ1-3
d_call: NA
clone_size: NA

cdr3_nt: TGTGCCAGCAAGGGACAGGGAGACTCCTACGAGCAGTACTTC
cdr3_aa: CASKGQGDSYEQYF
v_call: TRBV12-3/TRBV12-4
j_call: TRBJ2-7
d_call: TRBD1
clone_size: few

cdr3_nt: TGTGCCAGCAGTCCCGACAGGGTGGGCACTGAAGCTTTCTTT
cdr3_aa: CASSPDRVGTEAFF
v_call: TRBV12-3/TRBV12-4
j_call: TRBJ1-1
d_call: TRBD1
clone_size: NA

cdr3_nt: TGCGCCAGCAGAGATTCGTCAGGGGCAGATACGCAGTATTTT
cdr3_aa: CASRDSSGADTQYF
v_call: TRBV5-1
j_call: TRBJ2-3
d_call: NA
clone_size: NA

cdr3_nt: TGTGCCAGCAGCTGGACTGGAAAACTGTTTTTT
cdr3_aa: CASSWTGKLFF
v_call: TRBV5-8
j_call: TRBJ1-4
d_call: NA
clone_size: few

cdr3_nt: TGTGCCAGCAGTTATAGGATGGGTTACAGCTCCTACGAGCAGTACTTC
cdr3_aa: CASSYRMGYSSYEQYF
v_call: TRBV28
j_call: TRBJ2-7
d_call: NA
clone_size: few

cdr3_nt: TGTGCCAGCTCGTCTAGGGACAGAACCACAACGAGCTCCTACAATGAGCAGTTCTTC
cdr3_aa: CASSSRDRTTTSSYNEQFF
v_call: TRBV18
j_call: TRBJ2-1
d_call: TRBD1
clone_size: few

cdr3_nt: TGCAGTGCACACCGACTAGCGGGAGTCAATGAGCAGTTCTTC
cdr3_aa: CSAHRLAGVNEQFF
v_call: TRBV20-1
j_call: TRBJ2-1
d_call: TRBD2
clone_size: NA

cdr3_nt: TGCGCCAGCAGCAGTATAGCGGGGCACAACAATGAGCAGTTCTTC
cdr3_aa: CASSSIAGHNNEQFF
v_call: TRBV5-1
j_call: TRBJ2-1
d_call: TRBD2
clone_size: NA

cdr3_nt: TGTGCCAGCAGTTTATACGTTGCCAGGGATGGCTACACCTTC
cdr3_aa: CASSLYVARDGYTF
v_call: TRBV12-3/TRBV12-4
j_call: TRBJ1-2
d_call: NA
clone_size: few

cdr3_nt: TGTGCCAGCCGCTCAGGGGCCGGAACTGAAGCTTTCTTT
cdr3_aa: CASRSGAGTEAFF
v_call: TRBV6-1
j_call: TRBJ1-1
d_call: NA
clone_size: few

cdr3_nt: TGTGCCAGCAGCTTGGTGCCTAGCGGGTTGACCAAAAACATTCAGTACTTC
cdr3_aa: CASSLVPSGLTKNIQYF
v_call: TRBV5-6
j_call: TRBJ2-4
d_call: TRBD2
clone_size: few